This T cell receptor (beta chain) was sequenced for a study of T cell repertoires in cytomegalovirus infection. Study details: Alongside well-studied HLA-B-restricted CMV epitopes, recently identified HLA-C-restricted CMV epitopes were also used. Indicated by public TCR beta signatures were CMV infection and matching HLA type. Whole-study findings and limits: Cumulative frequency of public TCR beta families picked out carriers of CMV plus the relevant HLA. Clonotypes of TCR beta that were HLA-C-restricted and CMV-specific dominated the ex vivo response.

MiXCR, run by TCRdb on the reads, gives a single entry per CDR3 protein. The table records some 220,000 distinct CDR3 sequences, 30% to 45% of them present only once. The junction had 11 bases not matched to a gene; V was cut back by 5 bases and J by 3 bases. This CDR3 comprises 17 residues. CDR1 and CDR2 (germline): SEHNR, FQNEAQ (reference sequence). This clonotype occurred a few times. As yet, its antigen is unknown. This TCR derives from a human donor in good health (CMV status not recorded). Some clones in this sample may be carry-over from other donors' samples. The sample consisted of CD8+ T cells from cultured PBMCs, taken from culture after CMV antigen stimulation. The gene calls are TRBV7-9 and TRBJ2-4; 9 bases align to TRBD1. This CDR3 reads CASSLRDRDKSKNIQYF. The CDR3 nucleotides are TGTGCCAGCAGCCTCCGGGACAGGGATAAGAGCAAAAACATTCAGTACTTC.